The rows below give T cell receptor beta chains drawn from one sample of a study of technical replicates of blood from a few donors. Profiling relied on immunoSEQ multiplex PCR, and the TCRdb table lists in-frame clones only, not all of them. This repertoire shows under 8,500 clones, approximately 87% found once; its top ten account for about 12%. Sequencing was performed on PBMCs. These receptors all stem from a human donor in good health. The CDR3 runs from the conserved cysteine through the conserved F or W. D genes are given only for firm matches. Clone size is stated in some rows and not others, as once, few, many or a class when expanded.

TRBJ1-5 | NA | NA | TRBV7-6 | CASSLAPGENQPQHF | TGTGCCAGCAGCTTAGCCCCAGGGGAGAATCAGCCCCAGCATTTT
TRBJ1-2 | NA | TRBD1 | TRBV5-4 | CASSLRTGPGDYTF | TGTGCCAGCAGCTTGCGGACAGGTCCGGGGGACTACACCTTC
TRBJ2-1 | NA | NA | TRBV9 | CASSVGGELGEQFF | TGTGCCAGCAGCGTAGGCGGTGAACTAGGTGAGCAGTTCTTC
TRBJ2-1 | NA | NA | TRBV11-3 | CASSLSGQSSYNEQFF | TGTGCCAGCAGTTTAAGCGGTCAGAGCTCCTACAATGAGCAGTTCTTC
TRBJ2-2 | once | NA | TRBV6-1 | CASSEQYTGELFF | TGTGCCAGCAGTGAACAGTACACCGGGGAGCTGTTTTTT
TRBJ2-1 | NA | NA | TRBV28 | CASRWDNSYNEQFF | TGTGCCAGCCGCTGGGACAATTCCTACAATGAGCAGTTCTTC
TRBJ2-7 | once | NA | TRBV2 | CASKPTRSSYEQYF | TGTGCCAGCAAACCGACACGTAGCTCCTACGAGCAGTACTTC
TRBJ1-1 | NA | NA | TRBV10-3 | CAISDFREKTEAFF | TGTGCCATCAGTGACTTTAGGGAGAAAACTGAAGCTTTCTTT
TRBJ1-4 | NA | TRBD1 | TRBV30 | CAWSSGTGDEKLFF | TGTGCCTGGAGTTCCGGGACAGGGGACGAAAAACTGTTTTTT
TRBJ1-4 | once | NA | TRBV6-5 | CASGYGGTTNEKLFF | TGTGCCAGCGGATACGGGGGGACGACTAATGAAAAACTGTTTTTT
TRBJ2-1 | NA | TRBD1 | TRBV6-5 | CASSPVTGDGEQFF | TGTGCCAGCAGTCCCGTGACAGGGGACGGTGAGCAGTTCTTC
TRBJ2-5 | NA | TRBD1 | TRBV30 | CAWSVGTVETQYF | TGTGCCTGGAGTGTAGGGACAGTCGAGACCCAGTACTTC
TRBJ1-3 | NA | NA | TRBV5-6 | CASSLVGAHSGNTIYF | TGTGCCAGCAGCCTGGTTGGGGCCCACTCTGGAAACACCATATATTTT
TRBJ1-4 | NA | NA | TRBV6-5 | CASMEDRANEKLFF | TGTGCCAGCATGGAGGATAGGGCAAATGAAAAACTGTTTTTT
TRBJ1-5 | NA | NA | TRBV6-6 | CASGLEITGGIQPQHF | TGTGCCAGCGGCCTTGAGATAACAGGAGGGATTCAGCCCCAGCATTTT
TRBJ1-3 | NA | NA | TRBV5-1 | CASSPIVGTPGNTIYF | TGCGCCAGCAGCCCAATCGTGGGGACTCCTGGAAACACCATATATTTT
TRBJ1-5 | NA | NA | TRBV4-1 | CASSQDEWARSNQPQHF | TGCGCCAGCAGCCAAGATGAATGGGCGCGAAGCAATCAGCCCCAGCATTTT